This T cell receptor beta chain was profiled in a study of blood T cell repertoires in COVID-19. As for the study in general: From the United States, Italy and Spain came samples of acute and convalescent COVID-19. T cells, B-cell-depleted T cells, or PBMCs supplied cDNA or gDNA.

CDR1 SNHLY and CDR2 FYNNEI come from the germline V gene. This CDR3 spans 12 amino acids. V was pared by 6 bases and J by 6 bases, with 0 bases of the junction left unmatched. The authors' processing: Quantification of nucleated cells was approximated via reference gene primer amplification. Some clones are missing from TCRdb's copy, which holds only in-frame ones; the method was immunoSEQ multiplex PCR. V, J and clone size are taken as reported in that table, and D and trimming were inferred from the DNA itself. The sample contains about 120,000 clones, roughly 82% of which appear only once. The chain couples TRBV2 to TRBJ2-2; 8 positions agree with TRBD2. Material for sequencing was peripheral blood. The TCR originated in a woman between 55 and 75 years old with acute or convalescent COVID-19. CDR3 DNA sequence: TGTGCCAGCAGCGGGGGGGCCGGGGAGCTGTTTTTT. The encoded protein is CASSGGAGELFF. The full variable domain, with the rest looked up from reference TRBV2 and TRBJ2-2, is EPEVTQTPSHQVTQMGQEVILRCVPISNHLYFYWYRQILGQKVEFLVSFYNNEISEKSEIFDDQFSVERPDGSNFTLKIRSTKLEDSAMYFCASSGGAGELFFGEGSRLTVL.